One sample yielded the 11 T cell receptor beta chains listed below, sequenced in a study of T cells in Graves' hyperthyroidism and ophthalmopathy. RNA transcripts were the template for amplifying TCR beta CDR3 regions. The TCR CDR3 first-round RT-PCR relied on the HTBI primer set. TCRdb reprocessed the multiplex PCR reads with MiXCR, giving one entry per CDR3 protein. Among about 600,000 distinct CDR3 sequences listed, 16% were seen once. The sequenced sample was blood. These receptor sequences come from a woman in her 40s with Graves' ophthalmopathy.

This clonotype was recorded at least ten times. This chain uses TRBV5-1 with TRBJ1-1, with TRBD1 matching 8 bases. V was clipped by 4 bases and J by 7 bases; unmatched bases: 15. The V gene's germline CDR1 is SGHRS and CDR2 YFSETQ. The CDR3 totals 16 residues. The CDR3 bases are TGCGCCAGCAGCGACTCTGAAGTTGGACAGGGACGTGAAGCTTTCTTT. As protein: CASSDSEVGQGREAFF.

This clonotype was seen ten or more times. The rearrangement joins TRBV7-9 to TRBJ2-5; 7 bases map to TRBD1. V was clipped by 7 bases and J by 4 bases; unmatched bases: 12. Per the germline V gene, CDR1 is SEHNR and CDR2 is FQNEAQ (reference sequence). The CDR3 is made up of 15 amino acids. The CDR3 protein is CASTLTGTLRETQYF. For the CDR3, the DNA is TGTGCCAGCACCCTGACAGGGACGTTAAGAGAGACCCAGTACTTC.

This clonotype was counted ten times or more. CDR3 in amino acids: CASTTGGAAYEQYF. CDR3 DNA sequence: TGTGCCAGCACCACTGGGGGCGCCGCCTACGAGCAGTACTTC. The V and J genes are TRBV28 and TRBJ2-7; weak D call: TRBD1 (6 bases). V lost 7 bases and J lost 2, with 15 bases in between. Germline lookup yields CDR1 MDHEN and CDR2 SYDVKM. The CDR3 contains 14 residues.

As to this clonotype: This may come from a read error, since a much larger clone is one base off. The chain links TRBV6-5 to TRBJ2-2; tentatively, D is TRBD2 (6 bases). Trimming took off 2 bases at V and 3 bases at J, with 10 bases between the two ends. Germline loops: CDR1 MNHEY, CDR2 SVGAGI. This CDR3 region has 15 residues. Here the CDR3 reads CASSYGASDTGELFF. The CDR3 DNA reads as TGTGCCAGCAGTTACGGGGCTAGCGACACCGGGGAGCTGTTTTTT.

This clonotype was seen many times. This rearrangement joins TRBV12-3 or TRBV12-4 to TRBJ1-2; D is unresolved. The germline V and J ends were trimmed by 3 bases and 8 bases, with 16 bases remaining between them. The length of the CDR3 is 14 residues. As DNA, the CDR3 is TGTGCCAGCAGTTTTCGGCCGGTCTCACCAGGCTACACCTTC. Translated, it gives CASSFRPVSPGYTF.

This clonotype came up many times. V usage is TRBV2 and J usage is TRBJ2-7, with D possibly TRBD1 on 6 matching bases. Germline V lookup: CDR1 SNHLY, CDR2 FYNNEI. V was pared by 0 bases and J by 8 bases, with 17 bases between. The CDR3 spans 15 residues. The CDR3 loop reads CASSEARGQTLKQYF. CDR3 DNA sequence: TGTGCCAGCAGTGAAGCCCGCGGACAGACCCTTAAGCAGTACTTC.

There are many counts of this clonotype. The CDR3 sequence: CASSLAQTSYNEQFF. The CDR3 nucleotides read TGCGCCAGCAGCTTGGCACAGACCTCCTACAATGAGCAGTTCTTC. The rearrangement joins TRBV5-1 to TRBJ2-1; D is uncertain. The CDR3 has 15 amino acids. Germline values: CDR1 SGHRS, CDR2 YFSETQ. V lost 0 bases and J 0 bases, leaving 7 bases between the germline ends.

At least ten counts were recorded for this clonotype. This chain links TRBV18 with TRBJ1-1, with D uncertain. Germline CDR1 and CDR2: KGHSH and LQKENI. The CDR3 spans 14 residues. V lost 5 bases, J lost 0 bases, and 10 bases lay in between. The CDR3 DNA follows: TGTGCCAGCTCAAAAGCAGGACTGAACACTGAAGCTTTCTTT. Amino acids: CASSKAGLNTEAFF. The full variable domain, completed using reference TRBV18 and TRBJ1-1, is NAGVMQNPRHLVRRRGQEARLRCSPMKGHSHVYWYRQLPEEGLKFMVYLQKENIIDESGMPKERFSAEFPKEGPSILRIQQVVRGDSAAYFCASSKAGLNTEAFFGQGTRLTVV.

There are a few counts of this clonotype. The chain combines TRBV5-6 with TRBJ1-4; possibly TRBD1 for D (5 bases). The CDR3 covers 13 residues. Trimming took 3 bases from V and 10 from J, leaving 13 bases between them. Germline V CDR1 and CDR2: SGHDT, YYEEEE. The CDR3 sequence: CASSSGAVGKLFF. The CDR3 DNA is TGTGCCAGCAGCTCCGGGGCGGTTGGAAAACTGTTTTTT.

This clonotype came up a few times. In DNA form, the CDR3 reads TGTGCCAGCAGACATACCCTCGGGAGCGGGAGCACGCAGTATTTT. Protein product: CASRHTLGSGSTQYF. The rearrangement joins TRBV28 to TRBJ2-3; 8 nucleotides line up with TRBD2. There are 15 residues in the CDR3. Germline V lookup: CDR1 MDHEN, CDR2 SYDVKM. J was trimmed by 9 bases and V by 6 bases; bases with no gene match: 14.

This clonotype was seen many times. The chain uses TRBV7-9 and TRBJ2-7; weak D call: TRBD2 (5 bases). Trimming removed 0 bases at V and 4 bases at J, with 13 bases between. Germline CDR1 is SEHNR and CDR2 is FQNEAQ (reference sequence). The CDR3 length is 15 residues. The CDR3 DNA reads as TGTGCCAGCAGCTTAGCCGGACTCGGCCCTTACGAGCAGTACTTC. Amino acids: CASSLAGLGPYEQYF.